This T cell receptor (beta chain) appears in the sequencing data of a study of blood T cell repertoires in COVID-19. The CDR3 spans 15 residues. The ends lost 0 bases at V and 9 bases at J; junction bases unmatched: 6. Germline V gene lookup returns CDR1 SGDLS and CDR2 YYNGEE. Clones were sequenced by immunoSEQ multiplex PCR, and TCRdb holds only the in-frame ones, with some missing. The sample yields just under 350,000 clones, around 91% seen once. This clonotype was obtained from a woman aged 18-29 years who had recovered from COVID-19. The V call is TRBV9, the J call TRBJ2-1; 10 bases match TRBD2. Source material: peripheral blood. CDR3 DNA sequence: TGTGCCAGCAGCGTAGGTTCTAGCGGGAGCATTGAGCAGTTCTTC. Encoded protein: CASSVGSSGSIEQFF.